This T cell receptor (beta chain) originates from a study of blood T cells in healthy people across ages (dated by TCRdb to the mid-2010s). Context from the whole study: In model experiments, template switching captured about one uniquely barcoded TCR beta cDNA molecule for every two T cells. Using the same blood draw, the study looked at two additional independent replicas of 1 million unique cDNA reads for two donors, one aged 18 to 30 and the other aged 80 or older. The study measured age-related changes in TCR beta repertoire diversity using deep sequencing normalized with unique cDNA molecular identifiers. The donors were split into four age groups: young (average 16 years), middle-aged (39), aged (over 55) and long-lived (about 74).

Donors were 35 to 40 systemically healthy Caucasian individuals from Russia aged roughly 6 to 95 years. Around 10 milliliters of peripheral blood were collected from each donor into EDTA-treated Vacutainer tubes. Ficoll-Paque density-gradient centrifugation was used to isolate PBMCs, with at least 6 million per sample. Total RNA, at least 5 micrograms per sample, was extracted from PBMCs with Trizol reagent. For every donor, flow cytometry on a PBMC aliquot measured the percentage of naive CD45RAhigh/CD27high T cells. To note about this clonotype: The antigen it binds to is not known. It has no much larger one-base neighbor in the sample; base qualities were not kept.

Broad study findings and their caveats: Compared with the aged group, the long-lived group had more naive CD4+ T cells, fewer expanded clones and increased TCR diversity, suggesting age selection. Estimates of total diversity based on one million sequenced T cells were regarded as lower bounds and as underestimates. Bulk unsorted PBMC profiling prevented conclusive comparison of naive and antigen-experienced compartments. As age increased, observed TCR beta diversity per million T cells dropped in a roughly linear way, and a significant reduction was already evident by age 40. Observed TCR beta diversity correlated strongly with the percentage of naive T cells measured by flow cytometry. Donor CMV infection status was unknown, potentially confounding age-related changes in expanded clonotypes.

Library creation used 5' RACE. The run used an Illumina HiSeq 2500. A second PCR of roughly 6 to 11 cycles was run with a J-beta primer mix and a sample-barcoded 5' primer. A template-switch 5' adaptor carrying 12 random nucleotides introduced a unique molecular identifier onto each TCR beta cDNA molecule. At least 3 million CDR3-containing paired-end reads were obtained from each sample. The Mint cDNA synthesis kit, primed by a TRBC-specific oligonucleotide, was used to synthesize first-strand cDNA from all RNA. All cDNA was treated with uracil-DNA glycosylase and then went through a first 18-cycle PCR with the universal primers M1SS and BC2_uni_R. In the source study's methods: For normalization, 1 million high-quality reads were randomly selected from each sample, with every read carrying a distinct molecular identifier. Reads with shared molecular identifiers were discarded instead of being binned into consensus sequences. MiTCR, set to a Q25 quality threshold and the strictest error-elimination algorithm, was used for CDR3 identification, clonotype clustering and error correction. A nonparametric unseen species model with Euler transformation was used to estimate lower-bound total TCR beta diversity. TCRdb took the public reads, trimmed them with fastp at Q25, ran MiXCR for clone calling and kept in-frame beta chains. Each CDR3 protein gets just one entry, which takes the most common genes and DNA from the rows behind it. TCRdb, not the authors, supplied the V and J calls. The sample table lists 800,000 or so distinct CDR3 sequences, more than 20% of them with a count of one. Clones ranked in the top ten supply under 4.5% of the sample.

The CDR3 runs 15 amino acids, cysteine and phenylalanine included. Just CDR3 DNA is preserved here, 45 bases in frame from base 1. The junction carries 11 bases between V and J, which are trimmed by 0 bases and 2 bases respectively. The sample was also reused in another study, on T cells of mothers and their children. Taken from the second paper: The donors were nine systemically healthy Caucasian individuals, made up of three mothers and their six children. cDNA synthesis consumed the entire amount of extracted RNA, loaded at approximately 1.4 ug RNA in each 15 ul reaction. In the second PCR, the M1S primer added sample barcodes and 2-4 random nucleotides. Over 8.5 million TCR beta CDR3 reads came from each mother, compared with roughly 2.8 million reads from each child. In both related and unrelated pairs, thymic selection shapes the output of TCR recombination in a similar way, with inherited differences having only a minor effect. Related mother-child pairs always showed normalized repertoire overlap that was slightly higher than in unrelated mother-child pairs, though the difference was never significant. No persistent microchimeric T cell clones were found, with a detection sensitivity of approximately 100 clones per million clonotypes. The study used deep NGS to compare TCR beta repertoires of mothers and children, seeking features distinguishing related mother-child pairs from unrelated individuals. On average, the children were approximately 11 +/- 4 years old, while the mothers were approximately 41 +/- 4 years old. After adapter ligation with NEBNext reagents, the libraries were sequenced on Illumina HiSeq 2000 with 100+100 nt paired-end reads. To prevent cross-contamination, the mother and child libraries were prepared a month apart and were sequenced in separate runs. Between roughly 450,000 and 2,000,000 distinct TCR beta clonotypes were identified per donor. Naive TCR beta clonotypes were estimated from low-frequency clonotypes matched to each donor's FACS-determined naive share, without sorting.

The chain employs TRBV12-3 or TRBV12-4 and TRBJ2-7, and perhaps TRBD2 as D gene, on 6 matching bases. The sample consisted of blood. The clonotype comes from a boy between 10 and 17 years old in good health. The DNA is TGTGCCAGCAGTTTAGCGCGCGGGGCCACCTACGAGCAGTACTTC. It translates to CASSLARGATYEQYF.